Below are 30 T cell receptor beta chains sequenced from a single sample in a study of cytomegalovirus exposure and HLA in healthy donors (dated by TCRdb to about 2017). Library preparation employed the immunoSEQ multiplex PCR assay. The multiplex PCR relied on a mix of 60 forward primers for TCR Vbeta segments and 13 reverse primers for TCR Jbeta segments. Sourced from immuneACCESS, this table was stored by TCRdb with only in-frame sequences that have V and J called. A share of the clones is absent; for the studies checked, an unresolved V gene accounts for under half, and the remainder has no known explanation. The sample data list 150,000 to 200,000 clones, and 79% of these were observed just once. Approximately 0.73% of the sample is in the top ten clones. Sequenced sample: PBMCs. These receptor sequences come from a woman aged 40 to 49 in good health and CMV-seronegative.

The chain has TRBV15 and TRBJ1-2; tentative D call: TRBD1 (6 bases). CDR1 is LNHNV, CDR2 YYDKDF, per germline (reference sequence). V was shortened by 0 bases and J by 8 bases, with 16 bases between the two germline ends. The CDR3 covers 15 residues. CDR3 nucleotides: TGTGCCACCAGCAGAGACAATACAGGGAGGGAAGGCTACACCTTC. It codes for CATSRDNTGREGYTF.

Only a few counts were recorded for this clone. The gene calls are TRBV10-3 and TRBJ1-2, with unresolved D. Germline CDR1 reads ENHRY; CDR2 reads SYGVKD. There are 18 residues in the CDR3. The V and J ends lost 0 bases and 7 bases respectively, with 24 bases between them. The chain's CDR3 is CAISESGFRGGIPVGYTF. Written as DNA, the CDR3 is TGTGCCATCAGTGAGTCGGGGTTCCGAGGAGGGATTCCTGTTGGCTACACCTTC.

This clone showed up just once. Distinct nucleotide sequences in the sample also encode this CDR3. V gene TRBV27 combines with J gene TRBJ1-1; 9 nucleotides line up with TRBD1. Trimming cost V 2 bases and J 5 bases; bases outside gene matches: 0. CDR1 is MNHEY, CDR2 SMNVEV, per germline (reference sequence). This CDR3 spans 13 amino acids. CDR3 coding DNA: TGTGCCAGCAGTTTAGACAGGGGGACTGAAGCTTTCTTT. This sequence encodes CASSLDRGTEAFF.

In nucleotides, the CDR3 is TGTGCCTGGAGTACCGGCGGGTCAACCTACGAGCAGTACTTC. As protein: CAWSTGGSTYEQYF. This rearrangement joins TRBV30 to TRBJ2-7; TRBD2 might be the D (5 bases). From germline, CDR1 is GTSNPN and CDR2 SVGIG (reference sequence). The CDR3 runs to 14 residues. The V and J ends lost 2 bases and 2 bases respectively, with 13 bases between them.

This chain joins TRBV29-1 and TRBJ1-1, with 10 bases aligning to TRBD1. This CDR3 is 11 amino acids long. V was pared by 7 bases and J by 11 bases, with 7 bases of the junction left unmatched. Germline V gene sequence: CDR1 SQVTM, CDR2 ANQGSEA. The CDR3 loop reads CSGGQGYVAFF. CDR3 DNA: TGCAGCGGGGGACAGGGGTACGTGGCTTTCTTT.

This chain connects TRBV2 to TRBJ2-7; perhaps TRBD2 as D (5 bases). The germline V and J ends were trimmed by 4 bases and 4 bases, with 11 bases remaining between them. Germline assignment: CDR1 SNHLY and CDR2 FYNNEI. This CDR3 spans 13 amino acids. CDR3 amino acids: CASSAPSLYEQYF. The CDR3, as DNA: TGTGCCAGCAGTGCGCCTAGCCTATACGAGCAGTACTTC.

Concerning this clone: At one end the junction does not follow the germline gene, possibly because of a read error. The chain combines TRBV29-1 with TRBJ2-5, with TRBD2 identical over 9 bases. CDR1 is SQVTM, CDR2 ANQGSEA, per germline. There are 15 residues in the CDR3. CDR3 in amino acids: CSVLSAGGTQGTQYF. The CDR3, as DNA: TGCAGCGTTCTCTCGGCGGGAGGGACTCAAGGGACCCAGTACTTC.

The chain has TRBV28 and TRBJ2-5; TRBD1 matches at 7 bases. Unmatched junction bases numbered 1, after V lost 2 bases and J lost 1 base. This CDR3 spans 14 amino acids. Per the germline V gene, CDR1 is MDHEN and CDR2 is SYDVKM. CDR3 nucleotides: TGTGCCAGCAGTTTAACAGGGGTCCAAGAGACCCAGTACTTC. It yields the protein CASSLTGVQETQYF.

The V gene is TRBV9, the J gene TRBJ1-2; D is uncertain. Germline V gene sequence: CDR1 SGDLS, CDR2 YYNGEE. The CDR3 length is 13 residues. Trimming removed 0 bases at V and 4 bases at J, with 7 bases between. CDR3 residues: CASSVGERYGYTF. The CDR3 nucleotides read TGTGCCAGCAGCGTAGGAGAGCGCTATGGCTACACCTTC.

The CDR3 spells CASSDWGGEGPNQPQHF. The CDR3 bases are TGTGCCAGTAGTGATTGGGGGGGCGAAGGTCCAAATCAGCCCCAGCATTTT. This chain links TRBV19 with TRBJ1-5, with D tentatively TRBD1 (6 bases). This CDR3 region has 17 residues. Trimming took off 5 bases at V and 4 bases at J, with 21 bases between the two ends. Looked up from germline, CDR1 is LNHDA and CDR2 is SQIVND (reference sequence).

The chain has TRBV2 and TRBJ1-1; a weak D match, TRBD1 (6 bases). Trimming cost V 7 bases and J 4 bases, with 13 bases left between them. This CDR3 has 13 residues. From germline, CDR1 is SNHLY and CDR2 FYNNEI. In DNA form, the CDR3 reads TGTGCCAGCACCCAGGTGGGGGCCACTGAAGCTTTCTTT. Translated: CASTQVGATEAFF.

The chain carries TRBV9 and TRBJ2-1, with 9 bases matching TRBD2. Germline CDR1 SGDLS, CDR2 YYNGEE. CDR3 length: 15 residues. V lost 4 bases to trimming and J lost 7 bases; unmatched junction nucleotides: 9. CDR3 sequence reads: CASSTDAGGWNEQFF. CDR3 coding DNA: TGTGCCAGCAGCACCGACGCGGGGGGGTGGAATGAGCAGTTCTTC. Supplemented by reference TRBV9 and TRBJ2-1, the full variable domain reads DSGVTQTPKHLITATGQRVTLRCSPRSGDLSVYWYQQSLDQGLQFLIQYYNGEERAKGNILERFSAQQFPDLHSELNLSSLELGDSALYFCASSTDAGGWNEQFFGPGTRLTVL.

The chain joins TRBV7-3 to TRBJ1-2, with D perhaps TRBD1 (6 bases). Germline values: CDR1 SGHTA, CDR2 FQGTGA. V was shortened by 2 bases and J by 2 bases, with 15 bases between the two germline ends. The CDR3 spans 16 residues. The CDR3 region is CASSLGGVGQNYGYTF. DNA for the CDR3: TGTGCCAGCAGCTTAGGGGGCGTGGGGCAGAACTATGGCTACACCTTC. The full variable domain, completed using reference TRBV7-3 and TRBJ1-2, is GAGVSQTPSNKVTEKGKYVELRCDPISGHTALYWYRQSLGQGPEFLIYFQGTGAADDSGLPNDRFFAVRPEGSVSTLKIQRTERGDSAVYLCASSLGGVGQNYGYTFGSGTRLTVV.

A few counts support this clone. V usage is TRBV6-5 and J usage is TRBJ1-6; no reliable D call. Trimming removed 2 bases from V and 7 bases from J, with 15 bases in between. The CDR3 contains 16 residues. Germline lookup yields CDR1 MNHEY and CDR2 SVGAGI. The CDR3 spells CASSYRGSPWNSPLHF. Here the CDR3 DNA reads TGTGCCAGCAGTTACCGGGGATCCCCTTGGAATTCACCCCTCCACTTT.

The chain combines TRBV6-1 with TRBJ2-7; 7 bases match TRBD1. Germline V lookup: CDR1 MNHNS, CDR2 SASEGT. After removal of 6 bases from V and 2 bases from J, the junction contained 10 bases not matched to a gene. This CDR3 region has 15 residues. Written as DNA, the CDR3 is TGTGCCAGCAGCCCGCCCCGGGACAGCGCCTACGAGCAGTACTTC. Encoded protein: CASSPPRDSAYEQYF.

The chain joins TRBV6-5 to TRBJ1-1; TRBD1 matches at 9 bases. Germline CDR1 is MNHEY and CDR2 is SVGAGI. CDR3 length: 14 residues. After removal of 7 bases from V and 4 bases from J, the junction contained 7 bases not matched to a gene. CDR3 bases: TGTGCCAGCATTGCCGACAGGGGGATCACTGAAGCTTTCTTT. This encodes CASIADRGITEAFF.

The gene calls are TRBV5-1 and TRBJ2-7; D unresolved. V lost 4 bases and J 0 bases, leaving 11 bases between the germline ends. This CDR3 has 14 residues. Germline V gene lookup returns CDR1 SGHRS and CDR2 YFSETQ. The CDR3 here is CASSKSTSSYEQYF. The DNA of the CDR3 is TGCGCCAGCAGCAAGTCAACGAGCTCCTACGAGCAGTACTTC.

This clone has just one count. The gene calls are TRBV7-2 and TRBJ2-5, with TRBD2 matching over 12 bases. CDR1 and CDR2 from the germline V gene are SGHTA and FQGNSA. This CDR3 has 16 residues. V lost 6 bases and J lost 2; bases outside the gene matches: 7. CDR3 nucleotide sequence: TGTGCCAGCAGGCAGACTAGCGGGGGATTTCAAGAGACCCAGTACTTC. This gives the protein CASRQTSGGFQETQYF.

This chain connects TRBV5-1 to TRBJ2-7; D might be TRBD1 (5 bases). Between the trimmed V and J ends, which lost 2 bases and 2 bases, there was a span of 14 bases. Looked up from germline, CDR1 is SGHRS and CDR2 is YFSETQ. The CDR3 is 15 amino acids. The CDR3 nucleotides are TGCGCCAGCAGCTTCGAATTACAGGTAGCCTACGAGCAGTACTTC. It yields the protein CASSFELQVAYEQYF.

The chain uses TRBV27 and TRBJ2-1; TRBD2 agrees at 12 bases. CDR3 size: 16 residues. The V gene's germline CDR1 is MNHEY and CDR2 SMNVEV (reference sequence). V gave up 3 bases and J gave up 9 bases; unmatched junction bases: 9. CDR3 amino acids: CASSFVASGRAGEQFF. The CDR3 bases are TGTGCCAGCAGTTTTGTGGCTAGCGGGAGGGCCGGTGAGCAGTTCTTC.

V usage is TRBV6-5 and J usage is TRBJ1-1; D not resolved. The germline V gene encodes CDR1 MNHEY and CDR2 SVGAGI. V lost 9 bases to trimming and J lost 1 base, with 15 bases between them. This CDR3 is 14 amino acids long. Written as DNA, the CDR3 is TGTGCCAGTTCTGGCACCCCAGGGAACACTGAAGCTTTCTTT. The encoded protein is CASSGTPGNTEAFF.

This chain connects TRBV6-1 to TRBJ2-1, with 7 bases that match TRBD1. Germline V gene sequence: CDR1 MNHNS, CDR2 SASEGT. The V gene end was trimmed by 7 bases and the J gene end by 6 bases; junction bases not matched to a gene: 9. CDR3 length equals 14 residues. CDR3 amino acids: CASTPGTDPNEQFF. The CDR3 bases are TGTGCCAGCACCCCCGGGACAGATCCCAATGAGCAGTTCTTC.

This clone was counted a few times. This chain uses TRBV19 with TRBJ1-1, with a tentative D call TRBD1 (6 bases). Trimming removed 7 bases at V and 0 bases at J, with 12 bases between. CDR3 length: 14 residues. CDR1 LNHDA and CDR2 SQIVND come from the germline V gene (reference sequence). This chain's CDR3 is CASKQGEVNTEAFF. DNA for the CDR3: TGTGCCAGTAAACAGGGCGAGGTGAACACTGAAGCTTTCTTT.

To note about this clone: Other nucleotide sequences in the sample specify the same CDR3. The chain recombines TRBV5-6 with TRBJ1-1; 7 bases align to TRBD1. The CDR3 loop spans 15 amino acids. Germline trimming cut 4 bases from V and 2 bases from J; bases unmatched to any gene: 8. Germline values: CDR1 SGHDT, CDR2 YYEEEE. For the CDR3, the DNA is TGTGCCAGCAGCCTACTGGGACAGACTAACACTGAAGCTTTCTTT. Its translation: CASSLLGQTNTEAFF.

V gene TRBV5-6 combines with J gene TRBJ1-1; D gene unclear. The CDR3 spans 14 residues. The V end was cut by 1 base, the J end by 1 base, with 8 bases between. CDR1 SGHDT and CDR2 YYEEEE come from the germline V gene. The CDR3 DNA sequence: TGTGCCAGCAGCTTGTATCCCGGGAACACTGAAGCTTTCTTT. Translating it yields CASSLYPGNTEAFF.

The chain has TRBV11-2 and TRBJ2-3, with D uncertain. Germline V gives CDR1 SGHAT, CDR2 FQNNGV. The V and J ends lost 1 base and 3 bases respectively, with 2 bases between them. This CDR3 spans 12 amino acids. The CDR3 sequence is CASSLATDTQYF. The CDR3 nucleotides read TGTGCCAGCAGCTTAGCTACAGATACGCAGTATTTT.

The chain couples TRBV6-5 to TRBJ1-5, with D perhaps TRBD1 (6 bases). The V and J ends lost 4 bases and 0 bases respectively, with 10 bases between them. Germline V gene sequence: CDR1 MNHEY, CDR2 SVGAGI. The CDR3 sequence is 15 residues long. In nucleotides, the CDR3 is TGTGCCAGCAGTTTGCGACAGGATAGCAATCAGCCCCAGCATTTT. Its protein is CASSLRQDSNQPQHF.

This clone appeared a few times. The chain joins TRBV10-3 to TRBJ1-3; D is undetermined. There are 16 residues in the CDR3. Per germline, CDR1 ENHRY and CDR2 SYGVKD. Between the trimmed V and J ends, which lost 0 bases and 0 bases, there was a span of 9 bases. The CDR3 sequence: CAISESFTVSGNTIYF. CDR3 DNA: TGTGCCATCAGTGAGTCTTTTACGGTCTCTGGAAACACCATATATTTT.

The J gene is TRBJ1-1, the V gene TRBV2, with TRBD1 as a possible D gene (6 bases). V lost 10 bases and J 6 bases, leaving 21 bases between the germline ends. CDR3 size: 14 residues. Germline loops: CDR1 SNHLY, CDR2 FYNNEI. CDR3 coding DNA: TGTGCCACAAAGCGGCTAGGGGGGGGCCCTGAAGCTTTCTTT. This codes for CATKRLGGGPEAFF.

This chain uses TRBV5-1 with TRBJ1-2, with D unclear. Germline assignment: CDR1 SGHRS and CDR2 YFSETQ. Trimming cost V 0 bases and J 3 bases, with 9 bases left between them. This CDR3 comprises 14 residues. The CDR3 DNA is TGCGCCAGCAGCTTGGAACGTCCGGACTATGGCTACACCTTC. Translating gives CASSLERPDYGYTF.